This T cell receptor (beta chain) was obtained from a study of T-cell reconstitution after alpha-beta-depleted transplantation in children. A word on this clonotype: Its antigen is unidentified.

CDR3 length equals 16 residues. The germline gives CDR1 MNHEY, CDR2 SVGAGI. Trimming removed 0 bases from V and 3 bases from J, with 14 bases in between. Molecular barcoding with unique molecular identifiers was used for the TCRbeta library. TCRdb re-called the PCR reads through MiXCR, storing one row per CDR3 protein. The sample includes about 980,000 distinct CDR3 sequences, about 31% of them seen just once. Points from the study as a whole: Where alpha-beta T cells came from about two months after transplant was reportedly several hundred expanded graft clones. At day 60, the high TCRbeta diversity found in some patients originated from recipient T cells and thymic progenitors that had survived. Counts and diversity of T cells one year after transplant came mostly from newly produced T cells.

The TCR comes from a boy in the first two years of life who had a stem cell transplant for SCID, so the T cells may come from the graft donor. The sample in question was PBMCs, mostly from graft donor cells, obtained 360 days after TCRalphabeta/CD19-depleted stem cell transplant. This chain links TRBV6-5 with TRBJ1-1, with D tentatively TRBD1 (5 bases). This CDR3 reads CASSYSNGGGDTEAFF. CDR3 nucleotides: TGTGCCAGCAGTTACTCCAACGGGGGTGGGGACACTGAAGCTTTCTTT.